In its sample, the clone carrying this T cell receptor beta chain was seen many times. Germline-derived CDR1 and CDR2 are SQVTM and ANQGSEA. The CDR3 totals 17 residues. Trimming removed 5 bases at V and 8 bases at J, with 28 bases between. The source of the sample is a study of T cells after yellow fever vaccination. A single record per CDR3 protein comes from TCRdb applying MiXCR to the 5' RACE reads. The sample shows about 360,000 distinct CDR3 sequences, more than 5.5% of them seen only once. The chain employs TRBV29-1 and TRBJ2-1; D is unclear. The TCR originated in a man aged 25 to 40 who received the YFV17D yellow fever vaccine. This specimen was PBMCs, taken 5 days after the yellow fever booster vaccination. The CDR3 DNA reads as TGCAGCGTTCGACGCCCCGGGTCCGGACCCACATATGATGAGCAGTTCTTC. Protein sequence: CSVRRPGSGPTYDEQFF.